This entry concerns a single TCR beta chain. No antigen is known for it. The entirety of the isolated RNA underwent reverse transcription, so expressed TCRB transcripts were sequenced. Clones were sequenced by immunoSEQ multiplex PCR, and TCRdb holds only the in-frame ones, with some missing. The sample consists of 400,000 or so clones, about 12% of them appearing once. This entry comes from a study of beta chain features in type 1 diabetes. Trimming took off 6 bases at V and 2 bases at J, with 10 bases between the two ends. The germline gives CDR1 SNHLY, CDR2 FYNNEI. The CDR3 spans 13 residues. General study points: Among all four CD4+ subsets, Type 1 diabetes patients had TCRB CDR3s that were moderately but significantly shorter.

This receptor was identified in a woman aged 18-35 years with type 1 diabetes. The chain recombines TRBV2 with TRBJ1-1; D is unclear. Material: naive CD4+ T cells from blood. As DNA, the CDR3 is TGTGCCAGCAGGAAGGACTTTAACACTGAAGCTTTCTTT. Protein: CASRKDFNTEAFF. Full variable domain (remainder filled in from reference TRBV2 and TRBJ1-1): EPEVTQTPSHQVTQMGQEVILRCVPISNHLYFYWYRQILGQKVEFLVSFYNNEISEKSEIFDDQFSVERPDGSNFTLKIRSTKLEDSAMYFCASRKDFNTEAFFGQGTRLTVV.